These 26 T cell receptor beta chains share one sample of origin, sequenced in a study of blood T cell repertoires in COVID-19. Generated by immunoSEQ multiplex PCR, the TCRdb table keeps only in-frame clones and is missing some. This sample has about 150,000 clones; roughly 80% occur once, and the top ten carry around 32%. The sequenced sample consisted of peripheral blood. The receptors were gathered from a woman aged 60 to 75 with acute or convalescent COVID-19.

The V call is TRBV5-1, the J call TRBJ2-7; TRBD1 might be the D (6 bases). V was pared by 4 bases and J by 0 bases, with 17 bases between. The CDR3 totals 16 residues. Germline V lookup: CDR1 SGHRS, CDR2 YFSETQ. The CDR3 coding sequence is TGCGCCAGCAGCCCCGGAGCCCGGACAGTCTCCTACGAGCAGTACTTC. Residues: CASSPGARTVSYEQYF.

V usage is TRBV7-3 and J usage is TRBJ2-2; a weak D match, TRBD2 (5 bases). Per the germline V gene, CDR1 is SGHTA and CDR2 is FQGTGA. The ends were cut back, 6 bases at V and 0 bases at J, with 11 bases in the middle. The CDR3 consists of 15 residues. In DNA form, the CDR3 reads TGTGCCAGCAGTCCAGACTACTCGAACACCGGGGAGCTGTTTTTT. Amino acid sequence: CASSPDYSNTGELFF.

The chain combines TRBV27 with TRBJ1-6; 10 positions agree with TRBD1. Germline V gene sequence: CDR1 MNHEY, CDR2 SMNVEV (reference sequence). This CDR3 contains 18 residues. With 5 bases clipped from V and 7 bases from J, the junction kept 14 bases outside the gene matches. The CDR3 nucleotides read TGTGCCAGCAGTCGGGACAGGGGTCTCCCTCTGAGCAATTCACCCCTCCACTTT. It specifies CASSRDRGLPLSNSPLHF.

This clone was counted once. J is TRBJ2-2 and V is TRBV6-6; 10 nucleotides align to TRBD2. J lost 7 bases, V lost 2 bases, and 7 bases had no gene match. CDR3 size: 16 residues. Germline values: CDR1 MNHNY, CDR2 SVGAGI (reference sequence). The CDR3 DNA is TGTGCCAGCAGTTACACGGCTAGCGGGGGTGGCGGGGAGCTGTTTTTT. Its protein is CASSYTASGGGGELFF.

This clone is a singleton in its sample. This chain joins TRBV12-5 and TRBJ2-4, with D possibly being TRBD2 (6 bases). V lost 7 bases and J lost 9, with 19 bases in between. CDR1 LGHNT and CDR2 FRNRAP come from the germline V gene. The CDR3 covers 14 residues. The CDR3 is CASAPRDPDSIQYF. The CDR3 coding sequence is TGTGCTAGTGCCCCGCGGGACCCCGACTCCATTCAGTACTTC.

The chain couples TRBV2 to TRBJ1-4; D not certain. Per the germline V gene, CDR1 is SNHLY and CDR2 is FYNNEI. CDR3 length equals 14 residues. V lost 6 bases, J lost 1 base, and 9 bases lay in between. CDR3 loop: CASRRRGTNEKLFF. The CDR3 nucleotides are TGTGCCAGCAGGCGACGGGGAACTAATGAAAAACTGTTTTTT.

This clone appeared once. The chain is built from TRBV19 and TRBJ2-1; 12 bases fit TRBD2. This CDR3 is built from 19 residues. The germline gives CDR1 LNHDA, CDR2 SQIVND (reference sequence). The V gene end was trimmed by 7 bases and the J gene end by 6 bases; junction bases not matched to a gene: 19. The DNA of the CDR3 is TGTGCCAGTAACAGAGGGGCTAGCGGGGGGGCCGCGGGTTCCAATGAGCAGTTCTTC. Translating it yields CASNRGASGGAAGSNEQFF. The complete variable domain, with remaining parts taken from reference TRBV19 and TRBJ2-1, reads DGGITQSPKYLFRKEGQNVTLSCEQNLNHDAMYWYRQDPGQGLRLIYYSQIVNDFQKGDIAEGYSVSREKKESFPLTVTSAQKNPTAFYLCASNRGASGGAAGSNEQFFGPGTRLTVL.

This chain's CDR3 is CASSYEGGNNQPQHF. The DNA for the CDR3 is TGTGCCAGCAGTTACGAAGGGGGTAACAATCAGCCCCAGCATTTT. The chain recombines TRBV6-5 with TRBJ1-5; a weak D match, TRBD1 (6 bases). V lost 2 bases to trimming and J lost 3 bases, with 11 bases between them. Germline V gene sequence: CDR1 MNHEY, CDR2 SVGAGI. This CDR3 is 15 amino acids long.

This chain joins TRBV5-1 and TRBJ2-2; 9 bases are a match to TRBD2. The CDR3 runs 15 residues. Losses at the gene ends were 1 base for V and 6 bases for J; bases not matched to a gene: 4. Germline values: CDR1 SGHRS, CDR2 YFSETQ. CDR3: CASSLNSGGPGELFF. CDR3 bases: TGCGCCAGCAGCTTGAATAGCGGGGGTCCCGGGGAGCTGTTTTTT.

V and J are TRBV27 and TRBJ1-6, with D tentatively TRBD1 (5 bases). With 3 bases removed from V and 0 bases from J, the gap between germline ends came to 9 bases. From germline, CDR1 is MNHEY and CDR2 SMNVEV (reference sequence). The length of the CDR3 is 16 residues. The DNA for the CDR3 is TGTGCCAGCAGTTTCTGGGGGGTCTCCTATAATTCACCCCTCCACTTT. Translating it yields CASSFWGVSYNSPLHF.

This chain uses TRBV18 with TRBJ2-5, with a possible D match to TRBD2 (5 bases). CDR3 length: 16 amino acids. From germline, CDR1 is KGHSH and CDR2 LQKENI. V shed 0 bases and J shed 5 bases, with 16 bases lying between them. The DNA of the CDR3 is TGTGCCAGCTCACCACCGGGAGTTGGCAGTAGGGAGACCCAGTACTTC. Residues: CASSPPGVGSRETQYF.

This chain joins TRBV2 and TRBJ1-4; D is unclear. Germline V CDR1 and CDR2: SNHLY, FYNNEI. The V end was cut by 3 bases, the J end by 0 bases, with 11 bases between. The CDR3 runs to 16 residues. The CDR3 region has the DNA TGTGCCAGCAGTGATTTCCCTTTAGCAACTAATGAAAAACTGTTTTTT. Protein sequence: CASSDFPLATNEKLFF.

This clone appeared a few times. The chain recombines TRBV12-3 or TRBV12-4 with TRBJ2-7; the D gene is possibly TRBD2 (7 bases). The CDR3 loop spans 13 amino acids. Trimming cost V 9 bases and J 6 bases, with 18 bases left between them. CDR3 sequence reads: CASQSVRGGEQYF. Here the CDR3 DNA reads TGTGCCAGTCAATCAGTAAGGGGGGGCGAGCAGTACTTC.

The chain carries TRBV5-4 and TRBJ2-3; D may be TRBD1 (6 bases). Per the germline V gene, CDR1 is SGHNT and CDR2 is YYREEE (reference sequence). The CDR3 runs to 13 residues. Between the trimmed V and J ends, which lost 3 bases and 6 bases, there was a span of 11 bases. CDR3 region: CASSSTGWDTQYF. The CDR3 DNA is TGTGCCAGCAGCTCTACAGGGTGGGATACGCAGTATTTT.

The CDR3 nucleotides read TGTGCCAGCAGTCCCACGGGGAGGGGGGGCACCGGGGAGCTGTTTTTT. Translation: CASSPTGRGGTGELFF. This chain joins TRBV2 and TRBJ2-2; TRBD2 is a possible D gene (7 bases). The ends were cut back, 5 bases at V and 4 bases at J, with 17 bases in the middle. The CDR3 runs to 16 residues. CDR1 SNHLY and CDR2 FYNNEI come from the germline V gene.

This chain links TRBV9 with TRBJ1-4; 8 bases line up with TRBD1. In germline, CDR1 is SGDLS, CDR2 YYNGEE. This CDR3 has 15 residues. Unmatched junction bases numbered 6, after V lost 4 bases and J lost 4 bases. The CDR3 DNA sequence: TGTGCCAGCAGCCCTTTCGGACAGGGTAATGAAAAACTGTTTTTT. Protein sequence: CASSPFGQGNEKLFF.

The chain uses TRBV5-1 and TRBJ1-1; D is ambiguous. Germline V CDR1 and CDR2: SGHRS, YFSETQ. CDR3 length: 14 residues. V shed 6 bases and J shed 3 bases, with 15 bases lying between them. The DNA for the CDR3 is TGCGCCAGCACGGCAGGCAGGTTCGACACTGAAGCTTTCTTT. Amino acid sequence: CASTAGRFDTEAFF.

The genes are TRBV9 and TRBJ1-1; D is possibly TRBD1 (6 bases). Germline V lookup: CDR1 SGDLS, CDR2 YYNGEE. V was shortened by 3 bases and J by 7 bases, with 16 bases between the two germline ends. This CDR3 spans 14 amino acids. CDR3 coding DNA: TGTGCCAGCAGCGGACCACAGGGTTTCGGTGAAGCTTTCTTT. It is translated as CASSGPQGFGEAFF.

The rearrangement uses TRBV6-6 and TRBJ2-7, with D maybe TRBD1 (5 bases). The germline V gene encodes CDR1 MNHNY and CDR2 SVGAGI (reference sequence). Deletions cut 7 bases from V and 2 bases from J, with 12 bases between. This CDR3 has 13 residues. CDR3 coding DNA: TGTGCCAGCAACAGTCACAGGACCTACGAGCAGTACTTC. This sequence encodes CASNSHRTYEQYF.

The CDR3 protein is CASSSGQGVGSSPLHF. CDR3 nucleotides: TGTGCCAGCAGCTCGGGACAGGGGGTTGGAAGTTCACCCCTCCACTTT. The chain has TRBV28 and TRBJ1-6; 11 bases are a match to TRBD1. V shed 6 bases, J shed 9 bases, and the junction held 10 bases outside the gene matches. CDR3 size: 16 residues. Germline V gene data show CDR1 as MDHEN and CDR2 as SYDVKM.

The chain uses TRBV14 and TRBJ1-2; 8 bases fit TRBD1. V lost 4 bases, J lost 2 bases, and 9 bases stayed unmatched. Looked up from germline, CDR1 is SGHDN and CDR2 is FVKESK. The CDR3 extends over 16 amino acids. The CDR3: CASSPATRGLNYGYTF. The CDR3, as DNA: TGTGCCAGCAGCCCGGCTACCAGGGGGCTGAACTATGGCTACACCTTC. The full variable domain, completed using reference TRBV14 and TRBJ1-2, is EAGVTQFPSHSVIEKGQTVTLRCDPISGHDNLYWYRRVMGKEIKFLLHFVKESKQDESGMPNNRFLAERTGGTYSTLKVQPAELEDSGVYFCASSPATRGLNYGYTFGSGTRLTVV.

V and J are TRBV6-5 and TRBJ2-6; 7 bases map to TRBD1. V dropped 4 bases and J dropped 0; count of bases not matched to a gene: 3. The CDR3 loop spans 16 amino acids. Germline V lookup: CDR1 MNHEY, CDR2 SVGAGI. The DNA for the CDR3 is TGTGCCAGCAGTTTTTCAGGGGGCTCTGGGGCCAACGTCCTGACTTTC. This codes for CASSFSGGSGANVLTF.

This chain links TRBV7-8 with TRBJ1-2, with 8 bases matching TRBD1. CDR3 length: 17 residues. V lost 3 bases, J lost 7 bases, and 16 bases stayed unmatched. CDR1 SGHVS and CDR2 FQNEAQ come from the germline V gene. The CDR3 region is CASSLGDRFLPSFGYTF. CDR3 sequence (DNA): TGTGCCAGCAGCTTGGGGGACAGGTTCTTACCTTCTTTTGGCTACACCTTC.

V gene TRBV11-2 combines with J gene TRBJ2-1; D possibly corresponds to TRBD1 (6 bases). V was shortened by 7 bases and J by 9 bases, with 13 bases between the two germline ends. The CDR3 is made up of 12 amino acids. Germline V gene sequence: CDR1 SGHAT, CDR2 FQNNGV. The DNA for the CDR3 is TGTGCCAGCAAACAGGGATCGGGTGAGCAGTTCTTC. Translating gives CASKQGSGEQFF.

J is TRBJ1-1 and V is TRBV7-2; no clear D. Per germline, CDR1 SGHTA and CDR2 FQGNSA. The ends were cut back, 0 bases at V and 4 bases at J, with 12 bases in the middle. The CDR3 contains 15 residues. CDR3 residues: CASSLAGTGGTEAFF. In nucleotides, the CDR3 is TGTGCCAGCAGCTTAGCGGGTACGGGTGGCACTGAAGCTTTCTTT.

The chain couples TRBV7-3 to TRBJ2-5; 7 bases fit TRBD2. J lost 5 bases, V lost 2 bases, and 11 bases had no gene match. Germline V gene data show CDR1 as SGHTA and CDR2 as FQGTGA. This CDR3 region has 16 residues. DNA for the CDR3: TGTGCCAGCAGCTTAGGTCTTGGGCAGGGAGGGGAGACCCAGTACTTC. As protein: CASSLGLGQGGETQYF.